This paragraph reports one TCR beta chain. The antigen remains unidentified. The sample belongs to a study of T cell responses to AZD1222 COVID-19 vaccine. General study results and limits: The study found Spike-specific TCR breadth and depth rose after two AZD1222 doses. Repertoire sampling was restricted to post-peak T cell response timepoints. Clonal diversity may have been underestimated, and the donors were mostly white British, with more females than males. Nearly half of spike-specific TCRs reportedly go after variant regions that carry no mutations.

TCRdb's table, derived via immunoSEQ multiplex PCR, lists solely in-frame clones and lacks some. Altogether more than 85,000 clones are present, about 90% being singletons, with the ten largest covering about 7.8%. V was pared by 10 bases and J by 0 bases, with 9 bases between. In germline, CDR1 is LNHDA, CDR2 SQIVND (reference sequence). The CDR3 spans 12 residues. V and J are TRBV19 and TRBJ1-1, with D uncertain. This TCR was sampled from an adult in good health. Sequenced material: peripheral blood, taken on day 0 of AZD1222 vaccination. CDR3 sequence (DNA): TGTGCCACCGGGTGGGTGAACACTGAAGCTTTCTTT. As protein: CATGWVNTEAFF. Supplemented by reference TRBV19 and TRBJ1-1, the full variable domain reads DGGITQSPKYLFRKEGQNVTLSCEQNLNHDAMYWYRQDPGQGLRLIYYSQIVNDFQKGDIAEGYSVSREKKESFPLTVTSAQKNPTAFYLCATGWVNTEAFFGQGTRLTVV.